In this sample, the clone carrying this T cell receptor beta chain turned up many times. Its antigen is currently unknown. The sample comes from a study of early T cells in non-severe SARS-CoV-2 infection. About the study: From unsorted whole blood, bulk RNA was sequenced, and the chains remained unpaired. Study conclusions and caveats: Matching with VDJdb favored anti-spike CD8 responses (missing private and CD4 specificities).

MiXCR, applied by TCRdb to the 5' RACE reads, yields one record per CDR3 protein. The sample has more than 40,000 distinct CDR3 sequences, roughly 4.2% seen once. Trimming took off 0 bases at V and 10 bases at J, with 13 bases between the two ends. Germline assignment: CDR1 SEHNR and CDR2 FQNEAQ (reference sequence). The CDR3 loop spans 14 amino acids. This clonotype originated in an adult who was a healthcare worker with PCR-confirmed SARS-CoV-2 infection or an uninfected control (not recorded which). Input material: whole blood. The chain couples TRBV7-9 to TRBJ2-1, with unresolved D. The CDR3 DNA sequence: TGTGCCAGCAGCTTAGCGATAGAAAAGGGCGAGCAGTTCTTC. Translated: CASSLAIEKGEQFF.